This is a list of T cell receptor beta chains from one sample in a study of post-analysis software for immune sequencing data. TCRdb processed the PCR reads anew with MiXCR; each CDR3 protein has one entry. The sample records about 540,000 distinct CDR3 sequences, 30% to 40% being singletons. Sequencing input: blood. Receptors were obtained from a girl aged 2 to 17 with multiple sclerosis. The CDR3 runs from the conserved cysteine through the conserved F or W. A D gene is named only where the DNA matches it firmly. The listing skips clone size in some rows; elsewhere it reads once, few, many or a size class.

DNA	CDR3	size	V	D	J
TGCAGTGCCAGAATCATTGACAATGAGCAGTTCTTC	CSARIIDNEQFF	NA	TRBV20-1	NA	TRBJ2-1
TGTGCCAGCAGTTTCTACAGACACGATTCACCCCTCCACTTT	CASSFYRHDSPLHF	NA	TRBV27	NA	TRBJ1-6
TGCAGTGCTAGAGATGGGTACAGGCGAGAGACCCAGTACTTC	CSARDGYRRETQYF	once	TRBV20-1	NA	TRBJ2-5
TGTGCCAGCAGCTCAGGGACAGGGGTGAATCAGCCCCAGCATTTT	CASSSGTGVNQPQHF	NA	TRBV7-2	TRBD1	TRBJ1-5
TGCAGTGCTAGGAACAGGGATAATTCACCCCTCCACTTT	CSARNRDNSPLHF	NA	TRBV20-1	NA	TRBJ1-6
TGTGCCAGCAGTTTTTCGCGGGGGGAGACCCAGTACTTC	CASSFSRGETQYF	few	TRBV12-3/TRBV12-4	TRBD2	TRBJ2-5
TGCGCCAGCACTCCAGAGACTAGCAATCAGCCCCAGCATTTT	CASTPETSNQPQHF	NA	TRBV10-2	NA	TRBJ1-5
TGCGCCAGCAGCTATCGACTAGCGGGGGGCCGCACAGATACGCAGTATTTT	CASSYRLAGGRTDTQYF	NA	TRBV5-1	TRBD2	TRBJ2-3
TGTGCCAGCTGGAGGGACAGGGGCCCCTACGAGCAGTACTTC	CASWRDRGPYEQYF	many	TRBV2	TRBD1	TRBJ2-7
TGTGCCAGTAGTGTCGACAGGGCCCCGAGGACCGGGGAGCTGTTTTTT	CASSVDRAPRTGELFF	NA	TRBV19	TRBD1	TRBJ2-2
TGTGCCAGCAGCTCGGCAGGCGGACTAGCGGACTACGAGCAGTACTTC	CASSSAGGLADYEQYF	few	TRBV5-6	TRBD2	TRBJ2-7
TGCAGCGCCCAGGGAGAGGTTTCTGAGTTCTTC	CSAQGEVSEFF	few	TRBV20-1	NA	TRBJ2-1
TGTGCCAGCAGCCAACGAACTAGGAGGAGCACAGATACGCAGTATTTT	CASSQRTRRSTDTQYF	NA	TRBV3-1	NA	TRBJ2-3
TGCGCCAGCAGCTTGATCGGCGGGACTAGCGGGGCGACGAGGGGAGAGACCCAGTACTTC	CASSLIGGTSGATRGETQYF	few	TRBV5-1	TRBD2	TRBJ2-5
TGCGCCAGCAGCCAGTCGGGGGGACCAACTAATGAAAAACTGTTTTTT	CASSQSGGPTNEKLFF	few	TRBV4-1	NA	TRBJ1-4
TGCAGTGCTAGGGGACCCGGGACAGATAACTACGAGCAGTACTTC	CSARGPGTDNYEQYF	NA	TRBV20-1	TRBD1	TRBJ2-7
TGCAGCGTTGAAGATCCCGGGACAGCAAGAATCTATGGCTACACCTTC	CSVEDPGTARIYGYTF	NA	TRBV29-1	TRBD1	TRBJ1-2
TGTGCCAGCTCCAATCAGGGTGGAGGGAAGACTAGCACAGATACGCAGTATTTT	CASSNQGGGKTSTDTQYF	NA	TRBV25-1	NA	TRBJ2-3
TGTGCCAGCAGACCCGGGACTCCAAGAGTCACCGGGGAGCTGTTTTTT	CASRPGTPRVTGELFF	NA	TRBV7-8	NA	TRBJ2-2
TGCAGCGTTGGACTGACAGGGGGCAGCCACGAGCAGTACTTC	CSVGLTGGSHEQYF	many	TRBV29-1	TRBD1	TRBJ2-7
TGTGCCAGCAGTTACGCCACAACGGGCAATGAGCAGTTCTTC	CASSYATTGNEQFF	few	TRBV6-6	NA	TRBJ2-1
TGTGCCAGCAGACCAGGGTCTCGCGAGCAGTTCTTC	CASRPGSREQFF	NA	TRBV12-3/TRBV12-4	NA	TRBJ2-1
TGTGCCAGCAGCCGGGGACAGGCAACCGCTAATTCACCCCTCCACTTT	CASSRGQATANSPLHF	few	TRBV7-3	TRBD1	TRBJ1-6
TGTGCCAGCAGTTCCTTCCTCGGACTAGCGGGAGGCACAGATACGCAGTATTTT	CASSSFLGLAGGTDTQYF	NA	TRBV28	TRBD2	TRBJ2-3
TGTGCCAGCAGCCGAGAGGGAGGCAGGGAAGATGGTGGCTACACCTTC	CASSREGGREDGGYTF	few	TRBV9	NA	TRBJ1-2
TGCAGTGCCGCGGGGAGGGCCCGATACCAAGAGACCCAGTACTTC	CSAAGRARYQETQYF	NA	TRBV20-1	TRBD2	TRBJ2-5
TGTGCCAGCAGCTCCCGACAGGGTGTCTACGAGCAGTACTTC	CASSSRQGVYEQYF	NA	TRBV3-1	TRBD1	TRBJ2-7
TGTGCCAGCAGCCAAGGGGGGATCTCAAGGGAGACCCAGTACTTC	CASSQGGISRETQYF	few	TRBV3-1	NA	TRBJ2-5
TGTGCCAGCAGCGTAGCTCCCGGCGGGGGGGGCGATGAAAAACTGTTTTTT	CASSVAPGGGGDEKLFF	few	TRBV9	NA	TRBJ1-4
TGCGCCAGCAGCCAAGTGGCTAGCGAAGGCTACGAGCAGTACTTC	CASSQVASEGYEQYF	few	TRBV4-1	NA	TRBJ2-7
TGCAGTGCCAAAACGGCACCGTACCGAGAGACCCAGTACTTC	CSAKTAPYRETQYF	NA	TRBV20-1	NA	TRBJ2-5
TGTGCCAGCAGCCCGAAACGCCGGCAGGTTAATGAAAAACTGTTTTTT	CASSPKRRQVNEKLFF	NA	TRBV7-2	NA	TRBJ1-4
TGTGCCAGCAGCAACACGCAGGAACTCCAAGAGACCCAGTACTTC	CASSNTQELQETQYF	NA	TRBV7-2	NA	TRBJ2-5
TGTGCCAGCAGCTTCTCCAGAGACAATGAGCAGTTCTTC	CASSFSRDNEQFF	NA	TRBV7-3	NA	TRBJ2-1
TGTGCCAGCAGCTTAGTGCGGGGGGGCTCGAATGAGCAGTTCTTC	CASSLVRGGSNEQFF	NA	TRBV7-2	TRBD2	TRBJ2-1
TGCGCCAGCAGGGAGACTAGTAGCAATGGGCAGTTCTTC	CASRETSSNGQFF	NA	TRBV5-1	NA	TRBJ2-1
TGCGCCAGCAGCTTGGGGCAGGGACTCAATGAGCAGTTCTTC	CASSLGQGLNEQFF	NA	TRBV5-1	NA	TRBJ2-1
TGCGCCAGCAGCCAAGATATGTGGGTAACAACTGAAGCTTTCTTT	CASSQDMWVTTEAFF	few	TRBV4-1	NA	TRBJ1-1
TGTGCCAGCAGTTTAAGACGGCAGTTACCAACTAATGAAAAACTGTTTTTT	CASSLRRQLPTNEKLFF	NA	TRBV12-3/TRBV12-4	NA	TRBJ1-4
TGCAGCGTTGATCGGGGGGGTAGGGAGACCCAGTACTTC	CSVDRGGRETQYF	few	TRBV29-1	TRBD2	TRBJ2-5
TGTGCCAGCAGCACGGAGGGATCAGATACGCAGTATTTT	CASSTEGSDTQYF	few	TRBV3-1	NA	TRBJ2-3
TGCAGCGTTGATGGTGGGCATGGCTACACCTTC	CSVDGGHGYTF	few	TRBV29-1	NA	TRBJ1-2
TGTGCCACCAGTGGCCCCGACAGGGACGGTACGCAGTATTTT	CATSGPDRDGTQYF	few	TRBV24-1	TRBD1	TRBJ2-3
TGCGCCAGCAGCCTCCGGACTAGCGGGATAGATGAGCAGTTCTTC	CASSLRTSGIDEQFF	NA	TRBV5-1	TRBD2	TRBJ2-1
TGTGCCAGCAGAGAGACAGGTTTCCGCACAGATACGCAGTATTTT	CASRETGFRTDTQYF	NA	TRBV2	NA	TRBJ2-3
TGTGCCAGCAGCCTCGGACAGGGCCGCTCCTACGAGCAGTACTTC	CASSLGQGRSYEQYF	NA	TRBV9	TRBD1	TRBJ2-7
TGTGCCAGCACAGCACGGCCGGTAGTAGCGGGGGGGAGATTTACGCAGTATTTT	CASTARPVVAGGRFTQYF	few	TRBV6-1	TRBD2	TRBJ2-3
TGTGCCAGCAGCCCCGAGGTTGAGCAGTACTTC	CASSPEVEQYF	NA	TRBV6-1	NA	TRBJ2-7
TGCAGTGCCCCCGCTTCCGGTGCGGGGGAGCAGTACTTC	CSAPASGAGEQYF	NA	TRBV20-1	TRBD2	TRBJ2-4
TGCGCCAGCCACGTGGAGGGGGGGAGCACAGATACGCAGTATTTT	CASHVEGGSTDTQYF	few	TRBV5-1	NA	TRBJ2-3
TGCGCCAGACCCATACGTAGGACGGCTGGGGCCAACGTCCTGACTTTC	CARPIRRTAGANVLTF	few	TRBV5-1	NA	TRBJ2-6
TGTACCAGCAGCCTAAGGGACAGGGTAGAGACCCAGTACTTC	CTSSLRDRVETQYF	NA	TRBV6-6	TRBD1	TRBJ2-5
TGTGCCAGCATCGTCGGGGCTGAAGCTTTCTTT	CASIVGAEAFF	NA	TRBV6-6	NA	TRBJ1-1
TGCGCCAGCAGCTTGTTCGGTGACCCGGGCTACAATGAGCAGTTCTTC	CASSLFGDPGYNEQFF	NA	TRBV5-1	NA	TRBJ2-1
TGTGCCAGCAGTTATTTGGCCGCGATGAACACTGAAGCTTTCTTT	CASSYLAAMNTEAFF	few	TRBV6-6	NA	TRBJ1-1
TGCGCCAGCAGCCGTGACAGGAGCGAGCAGTACTTC	CASSRDRSEQYF	NA	TRBV5-1	NA	TRBJ2-7
TGTGCCAGCGGGCCGGGACAGGGCCTCTATGGCTACACCTTC	CASGPGQGLYGYTF	many	TRBV7-3	TRBD1	TRBJ1-2
TGCGCCAGCAGCCAAGGCAGACAGGGGGCGAGGGAGACCCAGTACTTC	CASSQGRQGARETQYF	many	TRBV4-1	TRBD1	TRBJ2-5
TGTGCCAGCAGCTTGGGATACCGGGACAGGGGATACAATGAGCAGTTCTTC	CASSLGYRDRGYNEQFF	few	TRBV11-1	TRBD1	TRBJ2-1
TGTGCCAGCAGCCCCCGTGGGGGGCATAACTATGGCTACACCTTC	CASSPRGGHNYGYTF	few	TRBV7-2	NA	TRBJ1-2